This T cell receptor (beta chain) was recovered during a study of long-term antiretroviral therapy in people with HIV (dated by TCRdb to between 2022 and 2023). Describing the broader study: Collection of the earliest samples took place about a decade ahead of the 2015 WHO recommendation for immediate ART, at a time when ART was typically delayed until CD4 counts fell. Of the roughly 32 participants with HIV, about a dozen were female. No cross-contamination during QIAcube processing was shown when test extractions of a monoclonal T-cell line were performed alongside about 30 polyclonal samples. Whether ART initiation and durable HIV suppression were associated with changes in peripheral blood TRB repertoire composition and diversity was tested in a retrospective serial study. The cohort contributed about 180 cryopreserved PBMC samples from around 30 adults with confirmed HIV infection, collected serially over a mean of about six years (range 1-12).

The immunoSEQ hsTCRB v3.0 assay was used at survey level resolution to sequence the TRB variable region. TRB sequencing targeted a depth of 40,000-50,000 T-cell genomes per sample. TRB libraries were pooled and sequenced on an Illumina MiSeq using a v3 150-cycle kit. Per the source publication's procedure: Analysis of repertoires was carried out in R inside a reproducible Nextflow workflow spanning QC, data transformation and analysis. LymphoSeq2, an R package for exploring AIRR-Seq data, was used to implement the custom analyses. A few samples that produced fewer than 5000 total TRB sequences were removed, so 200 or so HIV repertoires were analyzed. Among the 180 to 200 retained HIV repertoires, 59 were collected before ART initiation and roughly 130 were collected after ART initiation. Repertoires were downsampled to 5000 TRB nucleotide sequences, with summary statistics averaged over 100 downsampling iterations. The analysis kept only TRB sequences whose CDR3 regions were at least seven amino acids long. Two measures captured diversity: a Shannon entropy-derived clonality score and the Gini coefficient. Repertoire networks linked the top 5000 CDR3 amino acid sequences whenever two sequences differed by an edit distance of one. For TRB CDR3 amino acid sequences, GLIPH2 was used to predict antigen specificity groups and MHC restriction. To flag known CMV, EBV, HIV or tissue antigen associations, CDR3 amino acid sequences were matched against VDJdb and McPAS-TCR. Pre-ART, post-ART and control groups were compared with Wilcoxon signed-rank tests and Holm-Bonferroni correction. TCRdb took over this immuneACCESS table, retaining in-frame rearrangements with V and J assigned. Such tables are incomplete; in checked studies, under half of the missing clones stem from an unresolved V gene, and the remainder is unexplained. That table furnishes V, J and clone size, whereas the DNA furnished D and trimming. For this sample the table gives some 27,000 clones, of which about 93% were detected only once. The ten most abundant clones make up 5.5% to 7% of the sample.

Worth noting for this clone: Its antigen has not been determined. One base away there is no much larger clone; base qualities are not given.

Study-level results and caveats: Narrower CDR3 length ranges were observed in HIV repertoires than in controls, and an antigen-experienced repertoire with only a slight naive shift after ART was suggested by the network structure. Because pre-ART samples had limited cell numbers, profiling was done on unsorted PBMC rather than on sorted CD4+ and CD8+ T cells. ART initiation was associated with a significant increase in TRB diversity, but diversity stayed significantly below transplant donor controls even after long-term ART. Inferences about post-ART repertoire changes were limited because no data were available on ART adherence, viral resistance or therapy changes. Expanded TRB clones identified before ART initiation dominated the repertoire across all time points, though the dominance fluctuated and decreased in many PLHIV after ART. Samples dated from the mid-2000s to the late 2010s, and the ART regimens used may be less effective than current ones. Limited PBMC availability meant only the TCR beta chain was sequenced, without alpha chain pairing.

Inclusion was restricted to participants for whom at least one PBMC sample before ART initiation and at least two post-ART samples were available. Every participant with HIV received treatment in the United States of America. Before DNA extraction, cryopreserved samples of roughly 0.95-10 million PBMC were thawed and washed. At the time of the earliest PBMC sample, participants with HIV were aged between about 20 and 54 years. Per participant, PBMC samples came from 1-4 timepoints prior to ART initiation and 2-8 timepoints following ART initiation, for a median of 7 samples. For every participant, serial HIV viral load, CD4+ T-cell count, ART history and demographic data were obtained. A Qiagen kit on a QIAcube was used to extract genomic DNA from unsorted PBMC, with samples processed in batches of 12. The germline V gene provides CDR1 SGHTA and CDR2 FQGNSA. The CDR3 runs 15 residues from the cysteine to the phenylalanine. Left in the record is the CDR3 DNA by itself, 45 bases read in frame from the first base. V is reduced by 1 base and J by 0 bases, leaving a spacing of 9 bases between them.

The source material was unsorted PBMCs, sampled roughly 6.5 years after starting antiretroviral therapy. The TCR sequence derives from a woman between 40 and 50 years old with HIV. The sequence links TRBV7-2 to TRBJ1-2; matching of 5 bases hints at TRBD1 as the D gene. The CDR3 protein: CASSLGGTTNYGYTF. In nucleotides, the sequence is TGTGCCAGCAGCTTAGGGGGCACGACTAACTATGGCTACACCTTC.